This T cell receptor (beta chain) appears in the sequencing data of a study of T cells after yellow fever vaccination (dated by TCRdb to about 2019). For the study in its entirety: The SMART-Seq v4 Ultra Low Input RNA kit was used to prepare libraries from fractions with low cell numbers. To track T-cell clones before and after primary and booster YFV17D yellow fever vaccination, bulk TCR alpha and beta repertoires were sequenced longitudinally. The cohort comprised two healthy male donors, one aged 18 to 30 and one aged 30 to 39 years. Blood samples were taken at several timepoints before and after primary and secondary immunization, and bulk PBMC replicates and cell subsets were isolated.

Sequencing was performed on an Illumina NovaSeq 6000. Synthesis of TCR cDNA relied on 5'RACE template switching, a step that introduced a universal primer site along with unique molecular identifiers. cDNA synthesis was primed from both the TCR alpha and TCR beta constant segments. Library amplification involved two PCR steps, and the second step added sample barcodes and sequencing adapters. Sequencing of the libraries was done on either Illumina HiSeq 2500 (2x100 bp) or NovaSeq (2x150 bp). The source study handled its data this way. Demultiplexing of reads and collapsing into UMI consensus sequences were performed with MIGEC, and V(D)J alignment was carried out with MiXCR. Clonotypes responding to the vaccine were identified with edgeR on replicate PBMC samples, with the criteria of FDR below 0.01 and a log2 fold change above 5 up to day 15. Each bulk clonotype was labeled CD4 or CD8 based on which sequenced repertoire, CD4 or CD8, contained the clonotype at higher abundance. In-frame beta chains were kept once TCRdb had trimmed the public reads at Q25 with fastp and called clones with MiXCR. Rows merge per CDR3 protein into single entries with the most common DNA and genes. The V and J calls here are based on TCRdb, not the publication. The sample table lists some 290,000 distinct CDR3 sequences, around 10% of them with a count of one. Roughly 3% of the sample rests with the top ten.

Concerning this clonotype itself: It lacks a known antigen. No base-level quality is on record; no much larger clone is a single base apart.

CDR1 SGHTA and CDR2 FQGNSA are derived from the germline V gene. V is shortened by 5 bases, J by 5 bases, and the region joining them spans 13 bases. From its cysteine to its phenylalanine, the CDR3 spans 14 amino acids. Solely the CDR3 DNA is kept, with 42 bases framed from the first base. What this sample's treatment or condition label stands for: live attenuated yellow fever vaccine strain. PBMCs were isolated from peripheral blood using a standard Ficoll-Paque protocol. Dynabeads CD4 and CD8 positive selection kits were used to isolate CD4 and CD8 T-cell fractions. TriZol was used to extract RNA from bulk PBMCs, CD4 and CD8 fractions, and dextramer-positive and dextramer-negative fractions. Study-wide findings and limitations: Most clones expanded after primary vaccination were re-detected after the booster (just under 97% of CD4 and around 88% of CD8), suggesting broad memory maintenance. Compared with the primary T-cell response, the secondary T-cell response was weaker but faster, peaking on day 5 rather than day 15. Because only a couple of donors were included in the study, the extent to which the findings can be generalized is limited. A small share of clonotypes occurred in both CD4 and CD8 compartments, likely arising from convergent recombination. FACS-sorted repertoires could contain abundant contaminating clonotypes from the bulk population, so computational filtering was required.

Here the chain combines TRBV7-2 and TRBJ1-5; TRBD1 is a possible D gene, resting on 5 matching bases. The sample was CD4+ T cells sorted from PBMCs, taken 45 days after the yellow fever booster vaccination. The clonotype was recovered from a man aged 18 to 35 who received the YFV17D yellow fever vaccine. The CDR3 loop reads CASSPDSAYQPQHF. DNA sequence: TGTGCCAGCAGCCCAGACAGCGCTTATCAGCCCCAGCATTTT.